This paragraph covers one TCR beta chain sequence. Its antigen is undetermined. These data are taken from a study of shared clonotypes between healthy human individuals. Background on the study: Each donor's CD4 naive and CD4 memory cells filled three plates apiece, CD8 naive two, and CD8 memory one.

Approximately 30,000 T cell genomes (approximately 190 ng DNA) went into each sorted-subset replicate. The data were produced by immunoSEQ multiplex PCR, yet TCRdb's version contains in-frame clones alone and is incomplete. The table shows approximately 530,000 clones, with 90% to 97% occurring only once. There were only Caucasian adults among the donors, and all lived in Nashville, Tennessee. General study findings and limits: The sole specimen, blood, was sampled, and tissue repertoires likely differ.

CDR1 and CDR2 (germline): KGHSH, LQKENI. The CDR3 length is 13 residues. V was clipped by 4 bases and J by 2 bases, with 8 bases between them. The specimen was naive CD4+ T cells sorted from blood. Sample subset: CD45RA+ positively selected. V and J are TRBV18 and TRBJ2-5; D gene unclear. This receptor was obtained from a woman aged 25 to 39 in good health. CDR3 DNA: TGTGCCAGCTCACTTGAGGAACAAGAGACCCAGTACTTC. It specifies CASSLEEQETQYF.